A single TCR beta chain is shown here with its context. What it binds is not known. Germline loops: CDR1 SGHRS, CDR2 YFSETQ. This CDR3 has 14 residues. Trimming removed 1 base from V and 1 base from J, with 8 bases in between. RNA was extracted with the RNeasy kit, and a quantity of roughly 0.5 to 1 ug was reverse transcribed using random hexamers. TCRdb re-derived calls from the immunoSEQ multiplex PCR reads in MiXCR, one entry per CDR3 protein. The sample includes more than 150,000 distinct CDR3 sequences, over 90% of them seen just once. This entry belongs to a study of CD8 T cells in Susac syndrome. Study at large: Blood was drawn from patients with Susac syndrome. At that point, they were therapy-naive, on corticosteroids, or on intravenous immunoglobulin alone.

TEMRA cells were FACS-enriched, unlike CD8+ and CD4+ T cells, which were negatively isolated. Study results and caveats: Peak Susac CD8+ clonal expansion occurred in TEMRA cells and active patients.

The sample was CD8+ T cells from PBMCs. This sequence was found in a human donor with Susac syndrome. The V call is TRBV5-1, the J call TRBJ2-5, with D tentatively TRBD1 (5 bases). The CDR3 DNA sequence: TGCGCCAGCAGCTTGCAGCAGGGCCAAGAGACCCAGTACTTC. This translates into CASSLQQGQETQYF.